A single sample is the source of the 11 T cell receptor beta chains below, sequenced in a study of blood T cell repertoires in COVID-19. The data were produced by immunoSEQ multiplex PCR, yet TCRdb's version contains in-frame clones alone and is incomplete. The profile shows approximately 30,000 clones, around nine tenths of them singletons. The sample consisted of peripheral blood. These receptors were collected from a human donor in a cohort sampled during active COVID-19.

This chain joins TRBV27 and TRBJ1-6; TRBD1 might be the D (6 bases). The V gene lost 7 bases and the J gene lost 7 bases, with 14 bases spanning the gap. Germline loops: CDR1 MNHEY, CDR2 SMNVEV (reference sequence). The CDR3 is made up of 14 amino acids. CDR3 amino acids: CASNVQGPNSPLHF. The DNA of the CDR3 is TGTGCCAGCAACGTCCAGGGGCCCAATTCACCCCTCCACTTT.

CDR3 region: CASSLDEKLFF. CDR3 coding DNA: TGTGCCAGCAGCCTTGATGAAAAACTGTTTTTT. The genes are TRBV7-6 and TRBJ1-4; unclear D gene. CDR1 and CDR2 from the germline V gene are SGHVS and FNYEAQ. Between the trimmed V and J ends, which lost 5 bases and 6 bases, there was a span of 4 bases. This CDR3 region has 11 residues.

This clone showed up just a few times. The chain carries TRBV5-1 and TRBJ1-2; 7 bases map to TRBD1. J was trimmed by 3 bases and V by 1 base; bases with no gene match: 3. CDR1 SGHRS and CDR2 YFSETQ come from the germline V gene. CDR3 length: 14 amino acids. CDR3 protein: CASSLRGGDYGYTF. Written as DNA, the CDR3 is TGCGCCAGCAGCTTGAGAGGGGGCGACTATGGCTACACCTTC.

The CDR3 sequence: CASSPRSLVATNEKLFF. The CDR3 DNA reads TGTGCCAGCAGCCCACGGAGCCTAGTTGCAACTAATGAAAAACTGTTTTTT. The gene calls are TRBV7-8 and TRBJ1-4; D uncertain. V was shortened by 5 bases and J by 0 bases, with 16 bases between the two germline ends. The CDR3 extends over 17 amino acids. CDR1 and CDR2 (germline): SGHVS, FQNEAQ.

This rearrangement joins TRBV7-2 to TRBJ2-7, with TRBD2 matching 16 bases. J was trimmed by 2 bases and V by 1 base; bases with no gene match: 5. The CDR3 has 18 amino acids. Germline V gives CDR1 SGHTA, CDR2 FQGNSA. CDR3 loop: CASSLGGGLAGGPYEQYF. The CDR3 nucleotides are TGTGCCAGCAGCTTAGGGGGGGGACTAGCGGGAGGGCCCTACGAGCAGTACTTC.

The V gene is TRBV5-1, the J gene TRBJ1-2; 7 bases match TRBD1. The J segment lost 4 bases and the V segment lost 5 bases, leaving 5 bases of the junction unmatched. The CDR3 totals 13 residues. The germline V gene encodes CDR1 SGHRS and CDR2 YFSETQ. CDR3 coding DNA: TGCGCCAGCAGTTCGGGACAGTCCTATGGCTACACCTTC. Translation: CASSSGQSYGYTF. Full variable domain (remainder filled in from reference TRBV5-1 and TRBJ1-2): KAGVTQTPRYLIKTRGQQVTLSCSPISGHRSVSWYQQTPGQGLQFLFEYFSETQRNKGNFPGRFSGRQFSNSRSEMNVSTLELGDSALYLCASSSGQSYGYTFGSGTRLTVV.

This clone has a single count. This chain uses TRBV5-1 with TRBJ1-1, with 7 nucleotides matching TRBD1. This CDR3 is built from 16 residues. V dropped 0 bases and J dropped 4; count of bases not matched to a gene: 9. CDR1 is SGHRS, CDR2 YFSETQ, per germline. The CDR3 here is CASSLDVTGTGTEAFF. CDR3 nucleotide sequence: TGCGCCAGCAGCTTGGACGTGACAGGGACGGGCACTGAAGCTTTCTTT. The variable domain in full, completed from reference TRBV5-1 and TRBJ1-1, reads KAGVTQTPRYLIKTRGQQVTLSCSPISGHRSVSWYQQTPGQGLQFLFEYFSETQRNKGNFPGRFSGRQFSNSRSEMNVSTLELGDSALYLCASSLDVTGTGTEAFFGQGTRLTVV.

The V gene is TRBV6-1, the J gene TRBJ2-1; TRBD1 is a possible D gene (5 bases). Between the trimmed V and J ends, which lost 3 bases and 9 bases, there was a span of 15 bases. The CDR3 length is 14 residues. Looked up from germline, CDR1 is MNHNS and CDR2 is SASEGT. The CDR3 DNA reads TGTGCCAGCAGTGATACCCAGGGCCGGACTGAGCAGTTCTTC. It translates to CASSDTQGRTEQFF.

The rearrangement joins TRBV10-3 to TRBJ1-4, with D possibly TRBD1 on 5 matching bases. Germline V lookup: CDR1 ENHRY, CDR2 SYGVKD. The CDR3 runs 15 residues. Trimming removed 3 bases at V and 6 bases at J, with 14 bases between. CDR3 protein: CAISDSRAGHEKLFF. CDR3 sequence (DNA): TGTGCCATCAGTGACTCGAGAGCGGGGCATGAAAAACTGTTTTTT.

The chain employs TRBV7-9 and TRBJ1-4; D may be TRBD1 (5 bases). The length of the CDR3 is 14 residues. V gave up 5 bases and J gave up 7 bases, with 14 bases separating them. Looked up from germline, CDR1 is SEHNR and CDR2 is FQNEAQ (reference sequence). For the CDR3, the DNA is TGTGCCAGCAGCCAAGGGACCGGGAGTGAAAAACTGTTTTTT. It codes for CASSQGTGSEKLFF.

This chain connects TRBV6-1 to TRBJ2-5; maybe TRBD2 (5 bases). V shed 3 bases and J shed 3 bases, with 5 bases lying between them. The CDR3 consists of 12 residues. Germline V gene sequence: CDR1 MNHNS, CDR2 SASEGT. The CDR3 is CASSEREETQYF. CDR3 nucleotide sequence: TGTGCCAGCAGTGAGAGGGAAGAGACCCAGTACTTC.